The rows below give T cell receptor beta chains drawn from one sample of a study of graft-versus-host responses after intestinal transplantation. Assay: immunoSEQ multiplex PCR; the TCRdb copy retains only in-frame clones and omits some. There are around 30,000 clones in the sample; around 80% occur only once, and approximately 2.8% lies in the top ten. The specimen comprised ileum tissue, sampled 98 days after intestinal transplantation. These receptors came from a human patient who received an intestinal transplant, so some T cells may come from the graft donor. The CDR3 runs from the conserved cysteine through the conserved F or W. The D gene is left open where the match is weak. Only part of the rows carry a size: once, few, many, or a class if the clone is expanded.

cdr3_aa	cdr3_nt	clone_size	d_call	j_call	v_call
CASSEFRDPFYGYTF	TGTGCCAGCAGTGAATTCAGGGACCCTTTCTATGGCTACACCTTC	NA	NA	TRBJ1-2	TRBV6-1
CASKGQGDLYGYTF	TGTGCCAGCAAAGGACAGGGAGATCTCTATGGCTACACCTTC	NA	TRBD1	TRBJ1-2	TRBV6-5
CASSRPIGGTEAFF	TGTGCCAGCAGTAGGCCAATTGGGGGGACTGAAGCTTTCTTT	NA	NA	TRBJ1-1	TRBV6-4
CASSQDLRGNTEAFF	TGCGCCAGCAGCCAAGACCTCCGGGGGAACACTGAAGCTTTCTTT	NA	NA	TRBJ1-1	TRBV4-1
CASSLTGPSYEQYF	TGTGCCAGCAGCTTAACCGGTCCCTCCTACGAGCAGTACTTC	few	NA	TRBJ2-7	TRBV7-9
CASTLGGNIQYF	TGTGCCAGCACCTTAGGGGGGAACATTCAGTACTTC	NA	NA	TRBJ2-4	TRBV6-1
CASSTIAGYQPQHF	TGTGCCAGCAGCACCATCGCGGGATATCAGCCCCAGCATTTT	NA	NA	TRBJ1-5	TRBV27
CASQWTGSNEQFF	TGTGCCAGCCAATGGACAGGGTCCAATGAGCAGTTCTTC	NA	TRBD1	TRBJ2-1	TRBV6-1
CASSLGQETQYF	TGTGCCAGCAGCTTAGGACAAGAGACGCAGTATTTT	NA	NA	TRBJ2-3	TRBV7-9
CASSIAPLRFEPQHF	TGTGCCAGTAGTATAGCCCCGTTAAGGTTTGAGCCCCAGCATTTT	NA	NA	TRBJ1-5	TRBV19
CASRQNTGELFF	TGCGCCAGCAGACAGAACACCGGGGAGCTGTTTTTT	NA	NA	TRBJ2-2	TRBV5-1
CASTGLGGGYTF	TGTGCCAGCACCGGTTTAGGCGGGGGCTACACCTTC	NA	NA	TRBJ1-2	TRBV5-4
CAIRPRDKNTGELFF	TGTGCCATCAGGCCCCGGGACAAGAACACCGGGGAGCTGTTTTTT	medium-sized	NA	TRBJ2-2	TRBV10-3
CASRRGQETQYF	TGTGCCAGCAGAAGGGGGCAAGAGACCCAGTACTTC	NA	NA	TRBJ2-5	TRBV25-1
CAWVLGTGVGKQYF	TGTGCCTGGGTCCTCGGGACAGGGGTTGGGAAGCAGTACTTC	few	TRBD1	TRBJ2-7	TRBV30
CASSAGTSVDTQYF	TGTGCCAGCAGCGCAGGGACTAGCGTAGATACGCAGTATTTT	NA	TRBD2	TRBJ2-3	TRBV5-4
CASSKDRVRRNTEAFF	TGTGCCAGCAGCAAAGACCGGGTTCGGCGGAACACTGAAGCTTTCTTT	once	NA	TRBJ1-1	TRBV21-1